Below, one T cell receptor beta chain is given with its context. This sample was taken from a study of CD8 T cells in Susac syndrome. The length of the CDR3 is 11 residues. V lost 0 bases to trimming and J lost 4 bases, with 1 base between them. Germline V gene sequence: CDR1 DFQATT, CDR2 SNEGSKA (reference sequence). Random hexamers were used to reverse transcribe roughly 0.45 to 1 ug of RNA. MiXCR was run by TCRdb on the immunoSEQ multiplex PCR reads, yielding one entry per CDR3 protein. Among 150,000 to 160,000 distinct CDR3 sequences listed, 85% to 95% were seen once. This clonotype originated in a human donor with Susac syndrome. Sequencing was performed on CD4+ T cells from PBMCs. The chain links TRBV20-1 to TRBJ1-3; D is unresolved. The CDR3 DNA is TGCAGTGCTAGAGAGGGAAACACCATATATTTT. Its protein product is CSAREGNTIYF.